The 26 T cell receptor beta chains given below trace back to one sample, sequenced in a study of blood T cell repertoires in COVID-19 (TCRdb year 2020). Libraries were built with the immunoSEQ multiplex PCR assay. The clones in this table, taken by TCRdb from immuneACCESS, are in-frame only. Not every clone is retained; where verified, under half of the shortfall comes from an unresolved V gene, and the cause of the rest is unknown. The sample yields 110,000 to 150,000 clones; over 75% were counted once. The top ten constitute about 40% of the sample. The specimen sequenced was peripheral blood. Receptors originate from a human donor in a cohort sampled during active COVID-19.

V is TRBV19 and J is TRBJ1-1; 9 nucleotides align to TRBD1. The CDR3 length is 13 residues. CDR1 is LNHDA, CDR2 SQIVND, per germline (reference sequence). J lost 5 bases, V lost 5 bases, and 3 bases had no gene match. The CDR3 loop is CASSVTGGTEAFF. The DNA of the CDR3 is TGTGCCAGTAGTGTGACAGGGGGGACTGAAGCTTTCTTT.

The chain has TRBV19 and TRBJ1-1, with D hard to call. V lost 0 bases and J 1 base, leaving 21 bases between the germline ends. Germline CDR1 and CDR2: LNHDA and SQIVND (reference sequence). CDR3 length: 19 amino acids. The DNA of the CDR3 is TGTGCCAGTAGTATAGAGAGCTTCCAGGCCGAACCCGGGAACACTGAAGCTTTCTTT. Translated: CASSIESFQAEPGNTEAFF.

This rearrangement joins TRBV9 to TRBJ1-4; 7 bases fit TRBD1. The germline CDR1 and CDR2 sequences are SGDLS and YYNGEE. V lost 3 bases to trimming and J lost 0 bases; unmatched junction nucleotides: 2. This CDR3 is built from 15 residues. This CDR3 is CASSAGQTTNEKLFF. CDR3 coding DNA: TGTGCCAGCAGCGCGGGACAGACAACTAATGAAAAACTGTTTTTT. Combining the CDR3 with reference TRBV9 and TRBJ1-4 gives the whole variable domain DSGVTQTPKHLITATGQRVTLRCSPRSGDLSVYWYQQSLDQGLQFLIQYYNGEERAKGNILERFSAQQFPDLHSELNLSSLELGDSALYFCASSAGQTTNEKLFFGSGTQLSVL.

This rearrangement joins TRBV7-2 to TRBJ1-2; the match to TRBD1 covers 7 bases. With 5 bases clipped from V and 0 bases from J, the junction kept 9 bases outside the gene matches. CDR3 length: 16 residues. Germline CDR1 reads SGHTA; CDR2 reads FQGNSA. The CDR3 coding sequence is TGTGCCAGCAGCCGCGATAGACAGGGTACTAACTATGGCTACACCTTC. Protein sequence: CASSRDRQGTNYGYTF.

The chain links TRBV7-3 to TRBJ1-1; D unresolved. The CDR3 has 15 residues. From germline, CDR1 is SGHTA and CDR2 FQGTGA. V lost 1 base to trimming and J lost 3 bases, with 12 bases between them. The CDR3 loop is CASSLMKVGDTEAFF. The CDR3 DNA reads TGTGCCAGCAGCTTAATGAAAGTCGGAGACACTGAAGCTTTCTTT.

CDR3 sequence: CASKGTGSGFWGNEQFF. The CDR3 DNA is TGTGCCAGTAAAGGGACAGGGTCCGGCTTTTGGGGCAATGAGCAGTTCTTC. This chain uses TRBV19 with TRBJ2-1, with 9 positions matching TRBD1. The CDR3 contains 17 residues. Losses at the gene ends were 7 bases for V and 6 bases for J; bases not matched to a gene: 16. Germline V gene lookup returns CDR1 LNHDA and CDR2 SQIVND (reference sequence).

This clone was recorded a few times. The CDR3 is CASSTGTPRGGYTF. The CDR3 coding sequence is TGTGCCAGCAGCACCGGGACACCGAGGGGGGGCTACACCTTC. This chain joins TRBV13 and TRBJ1-2; D may be TRBD1 (6 bases). The germline V and J ends were trimmed by 5 bases and 8 bases, with 18 bases remaining between them. There are 14 residues in the CDR3. Germline V lookup: CDR1 PRHDT, CDR2 FYEKMQ (reference sequence). Together with reference TRBV13 and TRBJ1-2, the CDR3 gives the full variable domain: AAGVIQSPRHLIKEKRETATLKCYPIPRHDTVYWYQQGPGQDPQFLISFYEKMQSDKGSIPDRFSAQQFSDYHSELNMSSLELGDSALYFCASSTGTPRGGYTFGSGTRLTVV.

The chain joins TRBV11-3 to TRBJ1-1, with no clear D. The CDR3 contains 14 residues. Germline V gene lookup returns CDR1 SGHNT and CDR2 YENEEA. The ends were cut back, 8 bases at V and 1 base at J, with 14 bases in the middle. In DNA, the CDR3 is TGTGCCAGCTCCCGGCGACAAAAGAACACTGAAGCTTTCTTT. Translating gives CASSRRQKNTEAFF.

The chain carries TRBV25-1 and TRBJ1-2; D call uncertain. The CDR3 length is 15 residues. Deletions cut 1 base from V and 8 bases from J, with 17 bases between. CDR1 and CDR2 from the germline V gene are MGHDK and SYGVNS. Here the CDR3 DNA reads TGTGCCAGCAGTGAATCCCCCGCAGGCTATGTGGGCTACACCTTC. This encodes CASSESPAGYVGYTF.

V gene TRBV5-8 combines with J gene TRBJ2-1, with D uncertain. Trimming stripped 0 bases from V and 4 bases from J, with 8 bases between. The CDR3 contains 14 residues. Germline lookup yields CDR1 SGHTS and CDR2 YDEGEE. In DNA form, the CDR3 reads TGTGCCAGCAGCTTGGGCAGATTATACAATGAGCAGTTCTTC. Translating it yields CASSLGRLYNEQFF.

There are a few counts of this clone. V usage is TRBV7-9 and J usage is TRBJ1-1; possibly TRBD1 for D (6 bases). Germline V CDR1 and CDR2: SEHNR, FQNEAQ (reference sequence). The CDR3 is 19 amino acids. V lost 4 bases and J lost 0, with 24 bases in between. Here the CDR3 DNA reads TGTGCCAGCAGCTCCCTACTACGGACAGCCAAGATGTTGAACACTGAAGCTTTCTTT. Translated, it gives CASSSLLRTAKMLNTEAFF. Using reference TRBV7-9 and TRBJ1-1 for the parts outside the CDR3, the full variable domain is DTGVSQNPRHKITKRGQNVTFRCDPISEHNRLYWYRQTLGQGPEFLTYFQNEAQLEKSRLLSDRFSAERPKGSFSTLEIQRTEQGDSAMYLCASSSLLRTAKMLNTEAFFGQGTRLTVV.

This clone was observed a few times. This chain links TRBV7-3 with TRBJ2-2, with no clear D. V lost 5 bases and J lost 7, with 11 bases in between. Germline V gene sequence: CDR1 SGHTA, CDR2 FQGTGA. The CDR3 length is 13 residues. CDR3 sequence reads: CASSVNQYGELFF. The CDR3 DNA reads as TGTGCCAGCAGCGTTAATCAGTACGGGGAGCTGTTTTTT.

The genes are TRBV28 and TRBJ2-3, with 8 bases aligning to TRBD2. This CDR3 comprises 15 residues. The V gene end was trimmed by 6 bases and the J gene end by 2 bases; junction bases not matched to a gene: 7. Germline CDR1 and CDR2: MDHEN and SYDVKM. For the CDR3, the DNA is TGTGCCAGCAGCCCCCGGGGGGGCTTCACAGATACGCAGTATTTT. Protein: CASSPRGGFTDTQYF.

This chain connects TRBV5-4 to TRBJ2-5; weak D call: TRBD2 (5 bases). The CDR3 has 14 residues. V gave up 7 bases and J gave up 5 bases, with 18 bases separating them. Per germline, CDR1 SGHNT and CDR2 YYREEE (reference sequence). CDR3 coding DNA: TGTGCCAGCCGACCCCAGTTGGAGGTTGAGACCCAGTACTTC. Protein product: CASRPQLEVETQYF.

This clone was recorded a few times. The rearrangement joins TRBV11-3 to TRBJ2-1; 7 nucleotides align to TRBD2. This CDR3 has 15 amino acids. Per the germline V gene, CDR1 is SGHNT and CDR2 is YENEEA. The ends lost 2 bases at V and 2 bases at J; junction bases unmatched: 3. The CDR3 nucleotides are TGTGCCAGCAGCTTATTCGGGACTACCTACAATGAGCAGTTCTTC. The encoded protein is CASSLFGTTYNEQFF.

The chain is built from TRBV12-3 or TRBV12-4 and TRBJ2-7; D is undetermined. The CDR3 is made up of 13 amino acids. Trimming left V 4 bases short and J 7 bases short, with 14 bases between. The CDR3 loop is CASSSNTALEQYF. CDR3 DNA: TGTGCCAGCAGTTCGAACACCGCTCTGGAGCAGTACTTC.

The V gene is TRBV18, the J gene TRBJ2-1; D is possibly TRBD1 (8 bases). V lost 5 bases to trimming and J lost 4 bases, with 15 bases between them. Germline-derived CDR1 and CDR2 are KGHSH and LQKENI. This CDR3 has 15 residues. CDR3 DNA: TGTGCCAGCTCAGAAACAGGGGGGGGATACAATGAGCAGTTCTTC. It specifies CASSETGGGYNEQFF.

Here the CDR3 DNA reads TGTGCCACCAGAGCTGACACCGGGGAGCTGTTTTTT. Amino acids: CATRADTGELFF. The rearrangement joins TRBV24-1 to TRBJ2-2; D unresolved. The V end was cut by 7 bases, the J end by 3 bases, with 5 bases between. Germline values: CDR1 KGHDR, CDR2 SFDVKD. This CDR3 spans 12 amino acids.

The CDR3 DNA follows: TGTGCCAGCAGCTCTCGACTGGGACAGCCTTACTACGAGCAGTACTTC. Its protein product is CASSSRLGQPYYEQYF. The V call is TRBV3-1 (or the pseudogene TRBV3-2), the J call TRBJ2-7, with 7 positions matching TRBD1. Germline CDR1 and CDR2: LGHDT and YNNKEL (reference sequence). Unmatched junction bases numbered 13, after V lost 5 bases and J lost 3 bases. This CDR3 comprises 16 residues.

J is TRBJ1-4 and V is TRBV4-3; 7 positions agree with TRBD1. The CDR3 covers 16 residues. J gave up 4 bases and V 1 base, and 6 bases lay outside the gene matches. From germline, CDR1 is LGHNA and CDR2 YSLEER. The CDR3 sequence is CASSQGQGGGNEKLFF. The CDR3 nucleotides read TGCGCCAGCAGCCAAGGGCAGGGGGGCGGTAATGAAAAACTGTTTTTT.

The V gene is TRBV15, the J gene TRBJ1-1; D is ambiguous. There are 14 residues in the CDR3. Trimming removed 5 bases at V and 0 bases at J, with 10 bases between. The germline gives CDR1 LNHNV, CDR2 YYDKDF (reference sequence). The DNA for the CDR3 is TGTGCCACCAGCTTAGGGAGAGTGAACACTGAAGCTTTCTTT. Translating gives CATSLGRVNTEAFF.

J is TRBJ1-2 and V is TRBV19; weak D call: TRBD1 (6 bases). V was clipped by 1 base and J by 4 bases, with 16 bases between them. CDR1 is LNHDA and CDR2 is SQIVND in the germline V gene (reference sequence). The CDR3 has 16 residues. CDR3 sequence (DNA): TGTGCCAGTAGTATAGGAGCCGGGACACAATCCTATGGCTACACCTTC. It specifies CASSIGAGTQSYGYTF.

The rearrangement joins TRBV2 to TRBJ1-1; TRBD1 matches 9 bases. This CDR3 is 14 amino acids long. The germline gives CDR1 SNHLY, CDR2 FYNNEI. With 5 bases clipped from V and 5 bases from J, the junction kept 6 bases outside the gene matches. Here the CDR3 DNA reads TGTGCCAGCAGTTCGGGACAGGGTCGTACTGAAGCTTTCTTT. Protein sequence: CASSSGQGRTEAFF.

This chain uses TRBV18 with TRBJ2-7, with D maybe TRBD2 (6 bases). This CDR3 region has 15 residues. Looked up from germline, CDR1 is KGHSH and CDR2 is LQKENI. Trimming cost V 0 bases and J 2 bases, with 11 bases left between them. This CDR3 reads CASSPPSGGTYEQYF. DNA of the CDR3: TGTGCCAGCTCACCACCGTCCGGGGGTACCTACGAGCAGTACTTC.

Many counts were recorded for this clone. The V call is TRBV2, the J call TRBJ1-5, with D perhaps matching TRBD1 (6 bases). Trimming left V 3 bases short and J 7 bases short, with 13 bases between. Germline V gene data show CDR1 as SNHLY and CDR2 as FYNNEI. The CDR3 extends over 14 amino acids. The CDR3 DNA follows: TGTGCCAGCAGTGACCAAGGGGGTGGACAGCCCCAGCATTTT. Encoded protein: CASSDQGGGQPQHF.

This clone turned up a few times. The chain links TRBV6-6 to TRBJ1-1; 7 positions agree with TRBD1. After removal of 4 bases from V and 1 base from J, the junction contained 6 bases not matched to a gene. Germline CDR1 is MNHNY and CDR2 is SVGAGI (reference sequence). The CDR3 has 15 residues. The CDR3 is CASSFSDRSNTEAFF. In DNA, the CDR3 is TGTGCCAGCAGTTTCTCGGACAGGTCGAACACTGAAGCTTTCTTT.